This T cell receptor (beta chain) was observed in a study of OX40 agonist ivuxolimab in advanced cancers. Some clones are missing from TCRdb's copy, which holds only in-frame ones; the method was immunoSEQ multiplex PCR. Of approximately 82,000 clones in the sample, 85% to 90% are singletons; the top ten hold over 1.5%. V was pared by 5 bases and J by 3 bases, with 8 bases between. Germline CDR1 DFQATT, CDR2 SNEGSKA (reference sequence). This CDR3 has 11 amino acids. The J gene is TRBJ2-7, the V gene TRBV20-1; D is ambiguous. This receptor was obtained from an adult with an advanced solid tumor such as melanoma, head and neck, liver or kidney cancer. The sequencing used CD4+ or CD8+ T cells sorted from blood, collected in a trial of the OX40 agonist ivuxolimab. The CDR3 loop reads CSAPKGYEQYF. CDR3 DNA: TGCAGTGCTCCGAAAGGCTACGAGCAGTACTTC.